A selection of T cell receptor beta chains follows, all from one sample in a study of cytomegalovirus exposure and HLA in healthy donors. Profiling relied on immunoSEQ multiplex PCR, and the TCRdb table lists in-frame clones only, not all of them. Altogether some 160,000 clones are present, about 88% being singletons, with the ten largest covering 2.5% to 3%. Material: PBMCs. These receptors were obtained from a man between 18 and 35 years old in good health and CMV-seronegative. CDR3s include the opening cysteine and the closing phenylalanine or tryptophan. A D gene is named only where the DNA matches it firmly. Where a row states a size, it is once, few, many or the class of an expanded clone; other rows omit it.

>TRBV11-3|TRBJ2-1|NA|NA
TGTGCCAGCAGCTTAGATGTTTCCTCTTCCGGTGAGCAGTTCTTC
CASSLDVSSSGEQFF
>TRBV5-1|TRBJ2-5|NA|TRBD1
TGCGCCAGCAGCTTGGAGGGACAGGGGTCGAAGACCCAGTACTTC
CASSLEGQGSKTQYF
>TRBV4-1|TRBJ2-2|NA|TRBD2
TGCGCCAGCAGCCGGCGTAGCGGGGCGAACACCGGGGAGCTGTTTTTT
CASSRRSGANTGELFF
>TRBV28|TRBJ1-3|NA|NA
TGTGCCAGCAGTCCGGGGGGGGCCTCGGCCGGGTTCACCATATATTTT
CASSPGGASAGFTIYF
>TRBV4-3|TRBJ2-2|NA|TRBD2
TGCGCCAGCAGCCCGAGCCTCACGGGGGGGGCCACCGGGGAGCTGTTTTTT
CASSPSLTGGATGELFF
>TRBV5-4|TRBJ2-1|NA|TRBD1
TGTGCCAGCAGCCCCGGGACAGCGAATGAGCAGTTCTTC
CASSPGTANEQFF
>TRBV7-8|TRBJ2-1|NA|TRBD2
TGTGCCAGCAGCCCGGGACTAGCGGATACCTCTCAGTTCTTC
CASSPGLADTSQFF
>TRBV4-2|TRBJ1-1|once|NA
TGTGCCAGCAGCCAAGGGTCAGGGAACACTGAAGCTTTCTTT
CASSQGSGNTEAFF
>TRBV5-1|TRBJ1-2|NA|TRBD1
TGCGCCAGCAACCCCGGACAGGGTGGTGGCTACACCTTC
CASNPGQGGGYTF
>TRBV5-1|TRBJ2-5|NA|TRBD2
TGCGCCAGCAGCTCAGCGGGGGAGGAGACCCAGTACTTC
CASSSAGEETQYF
>TRBV13|TRBJ2-1|NA|TRBD2
TGTGCCAGCAGCTTAGTTGGGCTAGCGGGATCCCACAAACGCAATGAGCAGTTCTTC
CASSLVGLAGSHKRNEQFF
>TRBV28|TRBJ1-1|NA|TRBD1
TGTGCCAGCAGCCTTAGGACAGGGATCACTGAAGCTTTCTTT
CASSLRTGITEAFF
>TRBV20-1|TRBJ2-1|NA|NA
TGCAGTGCTAGATGGGGCTATGAGCAGTTCTTC
CSARWGYEQFF
>TRBV14|TRBJ1-2|NA|NA
TGTGCCAGCAGCCAAAAACGTGTATCCCGGGAACCTTATGGCTACACCTTC
CASSQKRVSREPYGYTF
>TRBV10-1|TRBJ2-1|few|TRBD1
TGCGCCAGCAGTCAGGGACAGGGCTCCTACAATGAGCAGTTCTTC
CASSQGQGSYNEQFF
>TRBV19|TRBJ1-1|NA|TRBD1
TGTGCCAGTGCGGAAAGGGGGCCAATGAACACTGAAGCTTTCTTT
CASAERGPMNTEAFF
>TRBV5-1|TRBJ2-3|NA|NA
TGCGCCAGCAGCTTGGAGCAGAGGGTCACAGATACGCAGTATTTT
CASSLEQRVTDTQYF
>TRBV2|TRBJ2-7|NA|TRBD2
TGTGCCAGCAGTGACCACACTACTAGCGGGACATACCCCTACGAGCAGTACTTC
CASSDHTTSGTYPYEQYF
>TRBV2|TRBJ2-2|NA|TRBD2
TGTGCCAACCTCCCGTTGAGCGGGGCGAACACCGGGGAGCTGTTTTTT
CANLPLSGANTGELFF
>TRBV11-3|TRBJ2-7|NA|TRBD2
TGTGCTGGCGGGGAGGGACTAGCCGTGGAGCAGTACTTC
CAGGEGLAVEQYF